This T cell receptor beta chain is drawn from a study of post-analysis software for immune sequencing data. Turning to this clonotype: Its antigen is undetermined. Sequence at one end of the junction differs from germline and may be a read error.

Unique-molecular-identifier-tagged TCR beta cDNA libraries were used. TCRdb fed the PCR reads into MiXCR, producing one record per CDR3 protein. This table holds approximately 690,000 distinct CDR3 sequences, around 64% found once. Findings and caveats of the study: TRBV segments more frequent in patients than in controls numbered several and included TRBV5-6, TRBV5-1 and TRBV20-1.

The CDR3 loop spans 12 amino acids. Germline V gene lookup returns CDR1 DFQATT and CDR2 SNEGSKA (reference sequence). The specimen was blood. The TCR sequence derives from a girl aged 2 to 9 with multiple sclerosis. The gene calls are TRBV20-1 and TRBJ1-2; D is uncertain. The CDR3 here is CSARDVGYDYTF. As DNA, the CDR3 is TGCAGTGCGAGAGATGTAGGGTATGACTACACCTTC.